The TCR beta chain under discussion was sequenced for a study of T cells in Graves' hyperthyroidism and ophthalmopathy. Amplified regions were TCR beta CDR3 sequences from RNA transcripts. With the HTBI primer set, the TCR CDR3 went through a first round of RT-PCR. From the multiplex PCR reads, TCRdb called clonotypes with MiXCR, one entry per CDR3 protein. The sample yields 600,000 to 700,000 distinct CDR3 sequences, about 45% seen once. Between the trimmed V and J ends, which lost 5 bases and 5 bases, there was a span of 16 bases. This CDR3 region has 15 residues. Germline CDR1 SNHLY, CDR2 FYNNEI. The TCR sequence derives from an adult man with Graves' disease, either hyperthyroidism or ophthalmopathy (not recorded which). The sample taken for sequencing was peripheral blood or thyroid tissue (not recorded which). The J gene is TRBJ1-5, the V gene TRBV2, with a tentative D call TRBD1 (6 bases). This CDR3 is CASSSSDSPYQPQHF. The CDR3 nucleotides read TGTGCCAGCAGTTCCTCGGACAGCCCCTATCAGCCCCAGCATTTT.